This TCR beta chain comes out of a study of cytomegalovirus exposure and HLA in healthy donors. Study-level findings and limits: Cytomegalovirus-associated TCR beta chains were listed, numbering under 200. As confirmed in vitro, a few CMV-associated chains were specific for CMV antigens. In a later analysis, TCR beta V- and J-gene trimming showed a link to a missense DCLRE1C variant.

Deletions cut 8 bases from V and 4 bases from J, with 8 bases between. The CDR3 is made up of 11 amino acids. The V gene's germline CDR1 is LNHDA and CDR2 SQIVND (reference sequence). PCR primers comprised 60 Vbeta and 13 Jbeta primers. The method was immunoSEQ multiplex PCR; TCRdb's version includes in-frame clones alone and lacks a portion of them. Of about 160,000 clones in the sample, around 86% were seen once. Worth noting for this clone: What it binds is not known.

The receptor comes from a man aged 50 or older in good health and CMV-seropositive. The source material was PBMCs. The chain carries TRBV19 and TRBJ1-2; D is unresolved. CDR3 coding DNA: TGTGCCAGTCTTTCTATCTATGGCTACACCTTC. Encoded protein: CASLSIYGYTF. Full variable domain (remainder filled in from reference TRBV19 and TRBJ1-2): DGGITQSPKYLFRKEGQNVTLSCEQNLNHDAMYWYRQDPGQGLRLIYYSQIVNDFQKGDIAEGYSVSREKKESFPLTVTSAQKNPTAFYLCASLSIYGYTFGSGTRLTVV.